The sequence of this T cell receptor (beta chain) was determined in a study of CD8 T cells in ankylosing spondylitis. Making use of molecular barcodes, quantitative 5'-RACE generated TCR beta libraries. From the 5' RACE reads, TCRdb called clonotypes with MiXCR, one entry per CDR3 protein. The repertoire holds around 33,000 distinct CDR3 sequences, about 6.8% seen once, with roughly 10% in the top ten. This clonotype was recorded at least ten times. Trimming took 2 bases from V and 5 from J, leaving 13 bases between them. The CDR3 has 14 amino acids. Per germline, CDR1 LGHNA and CDR2 YNFKEQ. Sequenced input: blood, either unsorted or a sorted T cell fraction (not recorded which). The V gene is TRBV4-2, the J gene TRBJ2-7; no clear D gene. The sequence derives from a male donor with ankylosing spondylitis or in good health (not recorded which). Here the CDR3 reads CASSQPTAYHEQYF. CDR3 coding DNA: TGTGCCAGCAGCCAACCAACTGCATACCACGAGCAGTACTTC.